This T cell receptor (beta chain) originates from a study of T-cell reconstitution after alpha-beta-depleted transplantation in children. Germline CDR1 and CDR2: MDHEN and SYDVKM. The V end lost 5 bases, the J end lost 0 bases, and 13 bases lay between the germline ends. The CDR3 has 15 residues. Unique molecular identifiers were incorporated when the TCRbeta library was constructed. TCRdb fed the PCR reads into MiXCR, producing one record per CDR3 protein. Found here are 200,000 to 300,000 distinct CDR3 sequences, roughly a quarter of them singletons; the top ten hold about 5%. Study outcomes and limitations: Where some patients showed high TCRbeta diversity at day 60, it came from recipient T cells and thymic progenitors that had survived. Several hundred expanded graft clones reportedly were the source of alpha-beta T cells about two months after transplant. A year post-transplant, T-cell counts and diversity derived mostly from newly produced T cells.

Worth noting for this clonotype: Its antigen is still unknown.

The specimen comprised PBMCs, mostly from graft donor cells, sampled 360 days after TCRalphabeta/CD19-depleted stem cell transplant. This TCR derives from a female patient aged 2-9 years who had a stem cell transplant for congenital amegakaryocytic thrombocytopenia, so the T cells may come from the graft donor. V usage is TRBV28 and J usage is TRBJ1-1; D unresolved. The CDR3 DNA is TGTGCCAGCAGTCCCTCCCCACCAATGAACACTGAAGCTTTCTTT. Its protein is CASSPSPPMNTEAFF.